This T cell receptor beta chain was observed in a study of blood T cell repertoires in COVID-19. Across the study: T cells, B-cell-depleted T cells, or PBMCs provided the cDNA or gDNA that served as material.

Per the study methods: It was from reference gene primer amplification that nucleated cell counts were estimated. Assay used: immunoSEQ multiplex PCR; TCRdb lists only in-frame clones, some missing. V and J calls and clone size are given by that table; D and trimming were obtained from the DNA. There are tens of thousands of clones in the sample; roughly 80% occur only once, and 6.3% lies in the top ten. The CDR3 is made up of 14 amino acids. V was pared by 5 bases and J by 1 base, with 4 bases of the junction left unmatched. Germline CDR1 reads SGDLS; CDR2 reads YYNGEE. Sequencing was done on a sample of peripheral blood. The chain employs TRBV9 and TRBJ2-3; 7 bases match TRBD1. The receptor comes from a man aged 70-80 years with COVID-19, enrolled during active disease. CDR3 DNA: TGTGCCAGCAGACCAGGACAGGGCACAGATACGCAGTATTTT. Amino acid sequence: CASRPGQGTDTQYF. The whole variable domain, remainder taken from reference TRBV9 and TRBJ2-3, is DSGVTQTPKHLITATGQRVTLRCSPRSGDLSVYWYQQSLDQGLQFLIQYYNGEERAKGNILERFSAQQFPDLHSELNLSSLELGDSALYFCASRPGQGTDTQYFGPGTRLTVL.